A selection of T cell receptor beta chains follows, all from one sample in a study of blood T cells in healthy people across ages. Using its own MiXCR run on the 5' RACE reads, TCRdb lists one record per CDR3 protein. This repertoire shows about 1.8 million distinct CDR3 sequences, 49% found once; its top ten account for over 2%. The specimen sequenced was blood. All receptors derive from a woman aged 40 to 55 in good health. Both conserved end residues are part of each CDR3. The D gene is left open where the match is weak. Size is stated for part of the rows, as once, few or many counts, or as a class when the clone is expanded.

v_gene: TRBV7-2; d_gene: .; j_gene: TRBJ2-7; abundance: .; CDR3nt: TGTGCCAGCCGTTGGAAGACCTACGAGCAGTACTTC; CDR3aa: CASRWKTYEQYF
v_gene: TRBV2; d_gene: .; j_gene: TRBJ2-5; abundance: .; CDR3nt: TGTGCCAGTTCGGACTCTCCTCAGGTGACCCAGTACTTC; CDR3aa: CASSDSPQVTQYF
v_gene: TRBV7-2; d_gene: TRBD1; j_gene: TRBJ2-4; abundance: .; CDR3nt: TGTGCCAGCAGCTCCGCCGGGACAGGGAGGGCCAAAAACATTCAGTACTTC; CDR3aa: CASSSAGTGRAKNIQYF
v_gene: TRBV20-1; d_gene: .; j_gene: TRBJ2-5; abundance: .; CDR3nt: TGCAGTGCTAGAGGGGGGGTGGCGACCCAGTACTTC; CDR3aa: CSARGGVATQYF
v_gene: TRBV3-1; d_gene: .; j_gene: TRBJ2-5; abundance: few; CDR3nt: TGTGCCAGCAGCCAAGAGCCGGCAGGGGACCAAGAGACCCAGTACTTC; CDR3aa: CASSQEPAGDQETQYF
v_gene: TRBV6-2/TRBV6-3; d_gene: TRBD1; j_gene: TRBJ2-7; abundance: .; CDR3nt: TGTGCCAGCAGTGCCAGGGGGGACAGGTATTACGAGCAGTACTTC; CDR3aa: CASSARGDRYYEQYF
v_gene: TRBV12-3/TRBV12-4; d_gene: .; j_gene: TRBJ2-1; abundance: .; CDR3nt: TGTGCCAGCAGTTTAGCGGCAGGGGTCAATGAGCAGTTCTTC; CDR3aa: CASSLAAGVNEQFF
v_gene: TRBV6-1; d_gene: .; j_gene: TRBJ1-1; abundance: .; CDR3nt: TGTGCCAGCAGTGAATCCCGGAACACTGAAGCTTTCTTT; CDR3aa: CASSESRNTEAFF
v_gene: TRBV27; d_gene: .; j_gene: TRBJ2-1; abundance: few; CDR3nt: TGTGCTAGCAGTTCACGACCGGGCGGGGCAGACAATGAGCAGTTCTTC; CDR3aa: CASSSRPGGADNEQFF
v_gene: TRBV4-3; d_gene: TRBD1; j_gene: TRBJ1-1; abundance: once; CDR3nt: TGCGCCAGCAGCCGCACAGGGGAGGGGGCTGAAGCTTTCTTT; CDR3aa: CASSRTGEGAEAFF
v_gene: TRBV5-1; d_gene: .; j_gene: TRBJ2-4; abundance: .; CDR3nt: TGCGCCAGCAGCTTGGCCGGGACCCAAGGGGACATTCAGTACTTC; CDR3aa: CASSLAGTQGDIQYF
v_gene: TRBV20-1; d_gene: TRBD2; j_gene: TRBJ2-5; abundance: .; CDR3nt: TGCAGTGCTAGGAGACTAGCGGGCACCCAAGAGACCCAGTACTTC; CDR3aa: CSARRLAGTQETQYF
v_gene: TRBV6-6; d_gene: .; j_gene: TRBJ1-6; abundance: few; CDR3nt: TGTGCCAGCAGTTTCGACAGTTATAATTCACCCCTCCACTTT; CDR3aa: CASSFDSYNSPLHF
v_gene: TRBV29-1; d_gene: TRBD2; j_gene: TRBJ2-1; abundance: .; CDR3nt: TGCAGCGCTACCGGGACTAGTCCCTACAATGAGCAGTTCTTC; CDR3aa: CSATGTSPYNEQFF
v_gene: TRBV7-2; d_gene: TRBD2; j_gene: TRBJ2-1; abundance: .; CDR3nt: TGTGCCAGCAGCCCGAAGATCTCTAGCGGGGACCTCTCCTACAATGAGCAGTTCTTC; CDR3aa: CASSPKISSGDLSYNEQFF
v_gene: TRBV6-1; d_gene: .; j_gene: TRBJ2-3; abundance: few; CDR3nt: TGTGCCAGCAGTGAAGTACAGGGTATGGATACGCAGTATTTT; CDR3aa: CASSEVQGMDTQYF
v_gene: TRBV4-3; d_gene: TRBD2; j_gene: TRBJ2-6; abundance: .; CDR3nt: TGCGCCAGCAGCCAAGAAACTAGCGGGGCGATCTCTGGGGCCAACGTCCTGACTTTC; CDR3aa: CASSQETSGAISGANVLTF
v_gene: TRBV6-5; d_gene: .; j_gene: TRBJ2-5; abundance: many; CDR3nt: TGTGCCAGCAGTTACTCGGGGCAGAAACAAGAGACCCAGTACTTC; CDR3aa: CASSYSGQKQETQYF
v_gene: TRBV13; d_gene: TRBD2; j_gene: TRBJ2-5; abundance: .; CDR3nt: TGTGCCAGCAGCGCGCAAGAACTAGCGGGGGGGACCCCCTACAATGAGCAGTACTTC; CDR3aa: CASSAQELAGGTPYNEQYF
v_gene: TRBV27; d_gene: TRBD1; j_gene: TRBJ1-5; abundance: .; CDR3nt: TGTGCCAGCAGCGGACAGGGGTGGCAGCCCCAGCATTTT; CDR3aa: CASSGQGWQPQHF
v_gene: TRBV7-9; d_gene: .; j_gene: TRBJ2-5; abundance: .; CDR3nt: TGTGCCAGCGAAGGGGCACAAGAGACCCAGTACTTC; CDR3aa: CASEGAQETQYF
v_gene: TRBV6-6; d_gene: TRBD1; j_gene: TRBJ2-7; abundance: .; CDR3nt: TGTGCCAGCAGCCCGGGACAGGCTACCTACAAGCAGTATTTC; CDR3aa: CASSPGQATYKQYF
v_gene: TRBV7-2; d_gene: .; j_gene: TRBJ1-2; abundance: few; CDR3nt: TGTGCCAGCAGCTTCTCGTCGGGTGGCTACACCTTC; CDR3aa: CASSFSSGGYTF
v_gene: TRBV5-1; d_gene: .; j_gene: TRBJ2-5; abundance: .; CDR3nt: TGCGCCAGCAGCGAAACGACGGGACGGACGGGAGAGACCCAGTACTTC; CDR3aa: CASSETTGRTGETQYF
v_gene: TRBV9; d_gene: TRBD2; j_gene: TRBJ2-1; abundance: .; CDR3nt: TGTGCCAGCAGCGCGAACCAAGCGGGGGGAATAAAAGAGACCCAGTTCTTC; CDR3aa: CASSANQAGGIKETQFF
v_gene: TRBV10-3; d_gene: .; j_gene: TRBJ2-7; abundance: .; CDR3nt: TGTGCCGTCAGTGAGTCGGGGAGCGAGCAGTACTTC; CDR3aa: CAVSESGSEQYF
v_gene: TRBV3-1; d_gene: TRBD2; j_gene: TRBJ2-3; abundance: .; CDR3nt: TGTGCCAGCAGCCACCTTAGCGGGGTTGAAGGAGATACGCAGTATTTT; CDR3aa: CASSHLSGVEGDTQYF
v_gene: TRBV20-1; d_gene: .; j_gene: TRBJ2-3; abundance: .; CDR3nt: TGCAGTGCTAACGTTCCTAGCACAGATACGCAGTATTTT; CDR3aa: CSANVPSTDTQYF